The 10 T cell receptor beta chains presented below share a single source sample, sequenced in a study of Graves' ophthalmopathy and Graves' hyperthyroidism. Investigators amplified TCR beta CDR3 regions from RNA transcripts. HTBI-primed first-round RT-PCR preceded second-round multiplex PCR. One entry per CDR3 protein results from TCRdb running MiXCR on the multiplex PCR reads. The data contain 400,000 to 450,000 distinct CDR3 sequences, over 20% of them singletons. The specimen sequenced was peripheral blood. The receptors come from a woman under 30 with stable Graves' hyperthyroidism.

This clonotype has a count of ten or more. The V and J genes are TRBV28 and TRBJ1-1, with no clear D. The CDR3 runs to 12 residues. Trimming cost V 6 bases and J 1 base, with 6 bases left between them. From germline, CDR1 is MDHEN and CDR2 SYDVKM. CDR3 nucleotides: TGTGCCAGCAGCGTTCCGAACACTGAAGCTTTCTTT. As protein: CASSVPNTEAFF. The variable domain in full, completed from reference TRBV28 and TRBJ1-1, reads DVKVTQSSRYLVKRTGEKVFLECVQDMDHENMFWYRQDPGLGLRLIYFSYDVKMKEKGDIPEGYSVSREKKERFSLILESASTNQTSMYLCASSVPNTEAFFGQGTRLTVV.

This clonotype was counted many times. The chain joins TRBV12-3 or TRBV12-4 to TRBJ2-7; 9 bases are shared with TRBD1. The CDR3 runs to 14 residues. V shed 3 bases and J 7 bases; nucleotides not matched to a gene: 7. This CDR3 is CASSFGTGKSEQYF. The DNA of the CDR3 is TGTGCCAGCAGTTTTGGGACAGGGAAGTCGGAGCAGTACTTC.

This clonotype was counted many times. The genes are TRBV20-1 and TRBJ2-4; a possible D gene is TRBD2 (5 bases). Trimming shortened V by 0 bases and J by 10 bases, and 7 bases separated the two germline ends. CDR3 length: 11 residues. Germline CDR1 and CDR2: DFQATT and SNEGSKA (reference sequence). CDR3 amino acids: CSARDRGIQYF. CDR3 nucleotides: TGCAGTGCTAGAGATCGGGGTATTCAGTACTTC.

This clonotype came up a few times. An end of the junction does not agree with germline; a read error may underlie this. The chain is built from TRBV20-1 and TRBJ1-2; D is uncertain. The CDR3 consists of 11 residues. Germline V gene lookup returns CDR1 DFQATT and CDR2 SNEGSKA (reference sequence). CDR3 region: CSARDWSIVSF. CDR3 nucleotide sequence: TGCAGTGCTAGAGATTGGTCGATCGTCTCCTTC.

This clonotype was recorded at least ten times. The rearrangement uses TRBV3-1 and TRBJ2-7, with 8 bases that match TRBD1. Trimming cost V 5 bases and J 0 bases; bases outside gene matches: 3. The length of the CDR3 is 14 residues. CDR1 LGHDT and CDR2 YNNKEL come from the germline V gene (reference sequence). In nucleotides, the CDR3 is TGTGCCAGCAGCGGGACAGGCAGCTCCTACGAGCAGTACTTC. Translating it yields CASSGTGSSYEQYF.

This clonotype has at least ten counts. The gene calls are TRBV12-3 or TRBV12-4 and TRBJ2-7; D could derive from TRBD1 or TRBD2 (5 bases each). Trimming removed 5 bases from V and 2 bases from J, with 13 bases in between. The CDR3 loop spans 14 amino acids. This CDR3 reads CASSLTGRPYEQYF. In DNA, the CDR3 is TGTGCCAGCAGTCTCACGGGACGCCCCTACGAGCAGTACTTC.

This clonotype was counted between two and nine times. V usage is TRBV5-6 and J usage is TRBJ2-5; 9 bases line up with TRBD2. This CDR3 has 14 amino acids. Trimming cost V 0 bases and J 5 bases; bases outside gene matches: 2. Looked up from germline, CDR1 is SGHDT and CDR2 is YYEEEE. The CDR3 reads CASSLGSGGETQYF. The DNA for the CDR3 is TGTGCCAGCAGCTTGGGTAGCGGGGGTGAGACCCAGTACTTC.

The chain uses TRBV12-3 or TRBV12-4 and TRBJ2-7; a weak D match, TRBD2 (5 bases). This CDR3 contains 16 residues. V was pared by 5 bases and J by 2 bases, with 19 bases between. The CDR3 coding sequence is TGTGCCAGCAGTCCCACCCCGGGCAGCGGACCCTACGAGCAGTACTTC. Amino acid sequence: CASSPTPGSGPYEQYF.

V is TRBV18 and J is TRBJ2-7, with D unclear. The V end was cut by 2 bases, the J end by 5 bases, with 13 bases between. The CDR3 is made up of 14 amino acids. The V gene's germline CDR1 is KGHSH and CDR2 LQKENI. The CDR3 bases are TGTGCCAGCTCACCATTGGGAAGGGCCAACGAGCAGTACTTC. This sequence encodes CASSPLGRANEQYF. The full variable domain, completed using reference TRBV18 and TRBJ2-7, is NAGVMQNPRHLVRRRGQEARLRCSPMKGHSHVYWYRQLPEEGLKFMVYLQKENIIDESGMPKERFSAEFPKEGPSILRIQQVVRGDSAAYFCASSPLGRANEQYFGPGTRLTVT.

The table lists this clonotype with many counts. The rearrangement joins TRBV29-1 to TRBJ1-2, with D hard to call. Germline V gene data show CDR1 as SQVTM and CDR2 as ANQGSEA. V lost 4 bases to trimming and J lost 8 bases, with 11 bases between them. The CDR3 totals 11 residues. In DNA, the CDR3 is TGCAGCGTTGTTGCGGGAAACGGCTACACCTTC. Translated: CSVVAGNGYTF.